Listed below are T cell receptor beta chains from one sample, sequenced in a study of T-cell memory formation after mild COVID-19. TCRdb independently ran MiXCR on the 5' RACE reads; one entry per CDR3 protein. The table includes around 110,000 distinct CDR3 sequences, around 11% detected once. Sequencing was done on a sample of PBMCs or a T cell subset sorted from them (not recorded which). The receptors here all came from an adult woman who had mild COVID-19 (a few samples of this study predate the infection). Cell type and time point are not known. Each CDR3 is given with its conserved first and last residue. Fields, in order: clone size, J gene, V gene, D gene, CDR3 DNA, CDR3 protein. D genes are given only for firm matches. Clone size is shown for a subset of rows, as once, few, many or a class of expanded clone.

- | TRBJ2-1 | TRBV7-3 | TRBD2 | TGTGCCAGCAGCACGGGGGGGGAGCAGTTCTTC | CASSTGGEQFF
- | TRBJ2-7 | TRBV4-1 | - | TGCGCCAGCAGCCAAGATCCGAAGGCTCCCCGACCCTACGAGCAGTACTTC | CASSQDPKAPRPYEQYF
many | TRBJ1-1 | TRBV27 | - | TGTGCCAGCAGTTTTGGGGCCAACACTGAAGCTTTCTTT | CASSFGANTEAFF
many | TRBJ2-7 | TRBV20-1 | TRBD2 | TGCAGTGCGCGTACTAGCGGGAGGGCCTACGAGCAGTACTTC | CSARTSGRAYEQYF
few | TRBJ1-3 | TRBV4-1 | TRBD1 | TGCGCCAGCAGCCAAGATCAGGACAGGGGGAACACCATATATTTT | CASSQDQDRGNTIYF
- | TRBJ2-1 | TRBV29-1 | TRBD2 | TGCAGCGTTATCCTTTTAGCGGGAGACAATGAGCAGTTCTTC | CSVILLAGDNEQFF
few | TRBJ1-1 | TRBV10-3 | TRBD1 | TGTGCCATCGGTACCGGGACAGGGGTGAATGAAGCTTTCTTT | CAIGTGTGVNEAFF
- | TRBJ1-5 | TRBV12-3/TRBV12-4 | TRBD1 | TGTGCCAGCAGCTCCCGACAGGGATCCCAGCCCCAGCATTTT | CASSSRQGSQPQHF
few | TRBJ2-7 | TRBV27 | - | TGTGCCAGCAGTTTAGGGACGAGGGGGGGCGAGCAGTACTTC | CASSLGTRGGEQYF
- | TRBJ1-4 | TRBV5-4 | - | TGTGCCAGCAGCGAACTGAGTGCAACTAATGAAAAACTGTTTTTT | CASSELSATNEKLFF
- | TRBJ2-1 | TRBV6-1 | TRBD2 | TGTGCCAGCAGTGAAGAAGCGGGAGGATCCTACAATGAGCAGTTCTTC | CASSEEAGGSYNEQFF
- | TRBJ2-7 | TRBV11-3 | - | TGTGCCAGCAGCTTAGATATGGGGAACTACGAGCAGTACTTC | CASSLDMGNYEQYF
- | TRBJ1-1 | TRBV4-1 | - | TGCGCCAGCAGCCAGGGGGGGAACACTGAAGCTTTCTTT | CASSQGGNTEAFF
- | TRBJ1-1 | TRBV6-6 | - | TGTGCCAGCAGTTACCGGGGGTCGTACACTGAAGCTTTCTTT | CASSYRGSYTEAFF
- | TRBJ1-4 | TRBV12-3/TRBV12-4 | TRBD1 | TGTGCCAGCAGTTTCTCGACAGGGGCCGAAAAACTGTTTTTT | CASSFSTGAEKLFF
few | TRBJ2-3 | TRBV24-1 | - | TGTGCCACCAGTGATCTTGAAATGGGGGACACAGATACGCAGTATTTT | CATSDLEMGDTDTQYF
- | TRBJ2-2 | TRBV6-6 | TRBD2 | TGTGCCAGCAGTCCATGGGCCAGCGGGGTTACCGGGGAGCTGTTTTTT | CASSPWASGVTGELFF
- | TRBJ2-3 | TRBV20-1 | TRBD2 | TGCAGTGCTAGAAAATACCGGGACCGAGGCGGGGGGGACACAGATACGCAGTATTTT | CSARKYRDRGGGDTDTQYF
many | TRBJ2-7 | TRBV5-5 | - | TGTGCCAGCAGCTTGGCCGGAGGGAGCGAGCAGTACTTC | CASSLAGGSEQYF
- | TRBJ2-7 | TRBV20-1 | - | TGCAGTGCTAGAGCCGACTTCGATCGTAACTACGAGCAGTACTTC | CSARADFDRNYEQYF
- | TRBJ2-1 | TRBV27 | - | TGTGCCAGCAGTCCCAGCGAGTCCTACAATGAGCAGTTCTTC | CASSPSESYNEQFF
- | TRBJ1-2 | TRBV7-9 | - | TGTGCCAGCAGCCCAATAGTGCGCTATGGCTACACCTTC | CASSPIVRYGYTF
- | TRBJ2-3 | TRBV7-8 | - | TGTGCCAGCACCCCTAACCCCCGGACAGATACGCAGTATTTT | CASTPNPRTDTQYF
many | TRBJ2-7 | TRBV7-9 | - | TGTGCCAGCAGCTTGGATGGCCAGGGGTCCTCCTACGAGCAGTACTTC | CASSLDGQGSSYEQYF
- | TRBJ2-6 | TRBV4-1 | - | TGCGCCAGCAGCCAAGATGTAGGCCCTGGGGCCAACGTCCTGACTTTC | CASSQDVGPGANVLTF
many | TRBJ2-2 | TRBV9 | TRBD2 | TGTGCCAGCAGCGTACAGACTAGCGCCCCATCGAACACCGGGGAGCTGTTTTTT | CASSVQTSAPSNTGELFF